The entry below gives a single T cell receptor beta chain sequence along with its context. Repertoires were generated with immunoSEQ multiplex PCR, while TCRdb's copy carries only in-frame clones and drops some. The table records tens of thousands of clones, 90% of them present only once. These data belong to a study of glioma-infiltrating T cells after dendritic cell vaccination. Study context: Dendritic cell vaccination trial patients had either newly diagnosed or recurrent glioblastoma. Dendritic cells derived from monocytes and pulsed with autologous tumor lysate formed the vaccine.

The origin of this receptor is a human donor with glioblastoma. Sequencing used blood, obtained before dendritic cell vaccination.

The CDR3 DNA reads TGCGCCAGCAACCCGGGGACAACAAGCTCCTACGAGCAGTACTTC. Protein sequence: CASNPGTTSSYEQYF. The chain joins TRBV5-1 to TRBJ2-5; a possible D gene is TRBD1 (6 bases). The DNA end is more similar to TRBJ2-7, so the J call may be wrong. The CDR3 is 15 residues long. CDR1 is SGHRS and CDR2 is YFSETQ in the germline V gene.